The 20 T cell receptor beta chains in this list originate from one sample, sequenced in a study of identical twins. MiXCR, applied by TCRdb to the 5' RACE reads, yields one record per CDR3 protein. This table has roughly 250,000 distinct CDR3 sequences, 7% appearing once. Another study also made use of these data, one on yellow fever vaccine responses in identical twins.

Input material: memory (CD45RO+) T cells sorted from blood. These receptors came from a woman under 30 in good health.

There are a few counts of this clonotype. For the CDR3, the DNA is TGTGCCAGCAGTGAACAGGGGGCGAAGAATTCACCCCTCCACTTT. This encodes CASSEQGAKNSPLHF. The chain uses TRBV2 and TRBJ1-6; 8 nucleotides agree with TRBD1. The germline V gene has CDR1 SNHLY and CDR2 FYNNEI. Unmatched junction bases numbered 4, after V lost 2 bases and J lost 7 bases. The CDR3 runs 15 residues.

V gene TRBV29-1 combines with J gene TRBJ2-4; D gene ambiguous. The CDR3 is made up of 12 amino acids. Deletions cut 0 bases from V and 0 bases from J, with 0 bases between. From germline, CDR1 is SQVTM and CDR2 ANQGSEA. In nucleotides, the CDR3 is TGCAGCGTTGAAGAAGCCAAAAACATTCAGTACTTC. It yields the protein CSVEEAKNIQYF.

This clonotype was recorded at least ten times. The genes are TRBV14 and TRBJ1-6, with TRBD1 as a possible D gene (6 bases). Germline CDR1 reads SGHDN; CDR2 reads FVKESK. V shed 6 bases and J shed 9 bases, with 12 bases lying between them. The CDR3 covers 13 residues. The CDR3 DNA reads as TGTGCCAGCAGGCCAGGGGTATCTTCACCCCTCCACTTT. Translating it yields CASRPGVSSPLHF. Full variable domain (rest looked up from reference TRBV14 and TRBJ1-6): EAGVTQFPSHSVIEKGQTVTLRCDPISGHDNLYWYRRVMGKEIKFLLHFVKESKQDESGMPNNRFLAERTGGTYSTLKVQPAELEDSGVYFCASRPGVSSPLHFGNGTRLTVT.

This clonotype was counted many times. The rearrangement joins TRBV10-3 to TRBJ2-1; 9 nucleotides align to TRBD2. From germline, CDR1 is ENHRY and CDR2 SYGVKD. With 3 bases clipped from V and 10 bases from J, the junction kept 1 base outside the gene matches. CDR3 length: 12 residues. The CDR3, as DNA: TGTGCCATCAGTGACCTAGCGGGGGAGCAGTTCTTC. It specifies CAISDLAGEQFF.

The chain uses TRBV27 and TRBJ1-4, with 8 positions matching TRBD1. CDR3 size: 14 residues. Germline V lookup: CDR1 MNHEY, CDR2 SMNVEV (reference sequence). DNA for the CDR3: TGTGCAGCAGGGGAAATTACAGGGGGAGAAAAACTGTTTTTT. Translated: CAAGEITGGEKLFF.

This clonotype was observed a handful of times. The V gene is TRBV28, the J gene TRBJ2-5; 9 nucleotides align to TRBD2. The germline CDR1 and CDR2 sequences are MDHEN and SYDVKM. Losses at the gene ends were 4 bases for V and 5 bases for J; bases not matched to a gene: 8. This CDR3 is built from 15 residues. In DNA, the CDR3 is TGTGCCAGCAGTTCTACGGGACTAGCAGGGGAGACCCAGTACTTC. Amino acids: CASSSTGLAGETQYF.

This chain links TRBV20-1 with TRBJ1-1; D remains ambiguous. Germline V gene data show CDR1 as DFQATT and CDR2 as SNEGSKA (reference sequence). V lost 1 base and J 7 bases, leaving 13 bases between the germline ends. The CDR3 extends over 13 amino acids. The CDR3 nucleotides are TGCAGTGCTAGAGTGGCGGGGTTTGGTGAAGCTTTCTTT. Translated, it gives CSARVAGFGEAFF.

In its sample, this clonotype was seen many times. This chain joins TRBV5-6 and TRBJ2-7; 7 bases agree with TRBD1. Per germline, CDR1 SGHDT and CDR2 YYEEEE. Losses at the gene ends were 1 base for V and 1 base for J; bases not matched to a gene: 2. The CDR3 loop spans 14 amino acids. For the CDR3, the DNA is TGTGCCAGCAGCTTGTCGGACAGGTCCTACGAGCAGTACTTC. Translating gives CASSLSDRSYEQYF. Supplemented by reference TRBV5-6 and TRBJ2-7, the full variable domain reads DAGVTQSPTHLIKTRGQQVTLRCSPKSGHDTVSWYQQALGQGPQFIFQYYEEEERQRGNFPDRFSGHQFPNYSSELNVNALLLGDSALYLCASSLSDRSYEQYFGPGTRLTVT.

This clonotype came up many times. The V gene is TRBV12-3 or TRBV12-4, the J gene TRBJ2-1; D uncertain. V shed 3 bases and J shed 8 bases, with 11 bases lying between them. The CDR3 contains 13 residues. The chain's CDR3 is CASSLSQAYEQFF. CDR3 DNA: TGTGCCAGCAGTTTGAGCCAGGCGTATGAGCAGTTCTTC.

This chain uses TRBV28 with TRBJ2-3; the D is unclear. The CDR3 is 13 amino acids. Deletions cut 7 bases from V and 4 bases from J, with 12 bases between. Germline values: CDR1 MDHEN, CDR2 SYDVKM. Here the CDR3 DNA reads TGTGCCAGCAATCGGGCGTCGGCAGATACGCAGTATTTT. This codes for CASNRASADTQYF.

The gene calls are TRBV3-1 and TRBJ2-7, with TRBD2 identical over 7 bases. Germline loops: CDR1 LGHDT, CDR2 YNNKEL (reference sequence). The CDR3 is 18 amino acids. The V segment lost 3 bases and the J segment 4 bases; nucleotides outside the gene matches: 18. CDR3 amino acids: CASSQRTSVRPLGYEQYF. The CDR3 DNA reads TGTGCCAGCAGCCAGCGAACTAGCGTTAGGCCCCTCGGTTACGAGCAGTACTTC.

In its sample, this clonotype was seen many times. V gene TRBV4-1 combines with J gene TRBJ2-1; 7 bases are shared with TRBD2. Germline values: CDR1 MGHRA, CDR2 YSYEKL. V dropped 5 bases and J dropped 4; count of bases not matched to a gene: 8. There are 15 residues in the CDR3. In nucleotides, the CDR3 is TGCGCCAGCAGCGAACTAGCGCAGCGTTACAATGAGCAGTTCTTC. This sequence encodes CASSELAQRYNEQFF.

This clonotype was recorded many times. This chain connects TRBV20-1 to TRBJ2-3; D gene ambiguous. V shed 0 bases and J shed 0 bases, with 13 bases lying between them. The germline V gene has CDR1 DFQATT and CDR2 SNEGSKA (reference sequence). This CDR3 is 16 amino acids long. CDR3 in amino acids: CSARDFRYASTDTQYF. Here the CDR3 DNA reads TGCAGTGCTAGAGATTTCCGATATGCTAGCACAGATACGCAGTATTTT.

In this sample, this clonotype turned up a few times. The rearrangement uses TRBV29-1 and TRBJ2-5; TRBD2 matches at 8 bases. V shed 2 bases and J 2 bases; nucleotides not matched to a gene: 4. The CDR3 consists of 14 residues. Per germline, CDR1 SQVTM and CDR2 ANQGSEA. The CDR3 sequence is CSVESPGGQETQYF. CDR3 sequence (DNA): TGCAGCGTTGAATCCCCGGGGGGGCAAGAGACCCAGTACTTC.

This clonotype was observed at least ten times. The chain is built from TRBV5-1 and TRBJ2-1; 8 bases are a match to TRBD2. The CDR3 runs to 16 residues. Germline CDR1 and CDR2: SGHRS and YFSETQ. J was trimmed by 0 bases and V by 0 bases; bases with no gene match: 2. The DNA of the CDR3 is TGCGCCAGCAGCTTGGTAGCGGGGTCCTCCTACAATGAGCAGTTCTTC. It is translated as CASSLVAGSSYNEQFF.

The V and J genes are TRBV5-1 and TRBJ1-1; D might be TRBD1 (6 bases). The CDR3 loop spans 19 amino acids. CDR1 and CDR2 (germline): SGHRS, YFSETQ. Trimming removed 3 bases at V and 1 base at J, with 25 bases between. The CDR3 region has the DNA TGCGCCAGCAGCTCCGGCTCGCTTTTGGGGGCAAAGAAGAACACTGAAGCTTTCTTT. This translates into CASSSGSLLGAKKNTEAFF.

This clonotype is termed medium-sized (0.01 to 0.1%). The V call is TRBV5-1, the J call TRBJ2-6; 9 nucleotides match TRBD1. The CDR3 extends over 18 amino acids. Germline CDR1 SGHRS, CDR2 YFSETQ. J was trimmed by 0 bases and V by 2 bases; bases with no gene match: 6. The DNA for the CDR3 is TGCGCCAGCAGCTTCCGGGACAGGGCTCGCTCTGGGGCCAACGTCCTGACTTTC. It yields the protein CASSFRDRARSGANVLTF. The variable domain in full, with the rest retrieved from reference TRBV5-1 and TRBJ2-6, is KAGVTQTPRYLIKTRGQQVTLSCSPISGHRSVSWYQQTPGQGLQFLFEYFSETQRNKGNFPGRFSGRQFSNSRSEMNVSTLELGDSALYLCASSFRDRARSGANVLTFGAGSRLTVL.

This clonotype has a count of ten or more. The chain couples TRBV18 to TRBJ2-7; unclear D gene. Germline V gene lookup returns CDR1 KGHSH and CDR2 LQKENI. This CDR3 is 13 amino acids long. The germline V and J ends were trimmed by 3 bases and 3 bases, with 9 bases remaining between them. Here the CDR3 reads CASSPGPDYEQYV. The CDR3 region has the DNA TGTGCCAGCTCACCGGGCCCAGACTACGAGCAGTACGTC.

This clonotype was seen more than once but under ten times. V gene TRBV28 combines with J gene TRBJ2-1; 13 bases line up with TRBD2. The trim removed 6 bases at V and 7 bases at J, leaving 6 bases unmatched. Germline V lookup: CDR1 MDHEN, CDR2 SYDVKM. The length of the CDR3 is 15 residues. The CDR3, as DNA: TGTGCCAGCAGAAGGGGACTAGCGGGATCAAATGAGCAGTTCTTC. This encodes CASRRGLAGSNEQFF.

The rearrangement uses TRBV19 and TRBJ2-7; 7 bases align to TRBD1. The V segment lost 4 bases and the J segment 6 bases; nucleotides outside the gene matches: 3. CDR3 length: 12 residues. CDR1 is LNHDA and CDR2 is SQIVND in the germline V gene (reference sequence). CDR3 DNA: TGTGCCAGTAGTACGACAGGGCTCGAGCAGTACTTC. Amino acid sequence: CASSTTGLEQYF. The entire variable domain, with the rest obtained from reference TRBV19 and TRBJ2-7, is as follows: DGGITQSPKYLFRKEGQNVTLSCEQNLNHDAMYWYRQDPGQGLRLIYYSQIVNDFQKGDIAEGYSVSREKKESFPLTVTSAQKNPTAFYLCASSTTGLEQYFGPGTRLTVT.